The rows below give T cell receptor beta chains drawn from one sample of a study of radiation and T cells in renal cell carcinoma. The repertoire was sequenced with immunoSEQ multiplex PCR; TCRdb's copy has only in-frame clones and lacks some. This repertoire shows 150,000 to 190,000 clones, roughly 89% found once; its top ten account for 10% to 15%. This material consisted of blood, taken from a patient whose treatment included radiotherapy and nephrectomy. The receptor source for this set is a woman between 45 and 65 years old with renal cell carcinoma. CDR3s include the opening cysteine and the closing phenylalanine or tryptophan. D genes are given only for firm matches. Not every row has a clone size; where given, it reads once, few, many or a size class.

>TRBD1|14|.|TRBV19|TRBJ1-6
CASSTDRNNSPLHF
TGTGCCAGTAGTACGGACAGGAATAATTCACCCCTCCACTTT
>.|20|.|TRBV5-1|TRBJ2-1
CASKPQGGPWVEPHYNEQFF
TGCGCCAGCAAACCACAGGGCGGACCCTGGGTAGAACCCCATTACAATGAGCAGTTCTTC
>.|17|.|TRBV5-1|TRBJ1-1
CASSWGGEGAANTEAFF
TGCGCCAGCAGCTGGGGCGGGGAAGGGGCGGCGAACACTGAAGCTTTCTTT
>.|15|.|TRBV6-1|TRBJ2-7
CASSDWTASSYEQYF
TGTGCCAGCAGTGATTGGACAGCCAGCTCCTACGAGCAGTACTTC
>.|14|.|TRBV28|TRBJ2-5
CASSYRAKGETQYF
TGTGCCAGCAGTTATCGGGCCAAAGGGGAGACCCAGTACTTC
>TRBD1|15|few|TRBV10-2|TRBJ2-7
CASSEVNRGAYEQYF
TGCGCCAGCAGTGAGGTCAACAGGGGGGCCTACGAGCAGTACTTC
>.|15|.|TRBV6-6|TRBJ2-7
CASSYPNGERDEQYF
TGTGCCAGCAGTTATCCGAATGGGGAACGCGACGAGCAGTACTTC
>TRBD2|14|.|TRBV19|TRBJ2-7
CASSRTSSPYEQYF
TGTGCCAGTAGCAGGACTAGCAGTCCCTACGAGCAGTACTTC
>TRBD2|15|.|TRBV11-2|TRBJ2-3
CASSRRGRGTDTQYF
TGTGCCAGCAGCCGCCGCGGGCGGGGGACAGATACGCAGTATTTT
>TRBD1|17|.|TRBV5-1|TRBJ1-4
CASSGRDRGFTNEKLFF
TGCGCCAGCAGCGGCCGGGACAGGGGGTTCACTAATGAAAAACTGTTTTTT
>.|15|.|TRBV28|TRBJ1-5
CASRPGGEGNQPQHF
TGTGCCAGCAGGCCGGGGGGGGAGGGCAATCAGCCCCAGCATTTT
>TRBD2|14|.|TRBV19|TRBJ2-7
CASSMSPGGYEQYF
TGTGCCAGTAGTATGAGCCCGGGAGGCTACGAGCAGTACTTC
>TRBD2|16|.|TRBV2|TRBJ2-2
CASTPGTRANTGELFF
TGTGCCAGCACCCCCGGGACTAGGGCGAACACCGGGGAGCTGTTTTTT
>.|14|.|TRBV6-1|TRBJ1-5
CASGPGTYFQPQHF
TGTGCCAGCGGTCCCGGGACATATTTTCAGCCCCAGCATTTT
>.|16|.|TRBV5-8|TRBJ2-7
CASSLGRGGPPYEQYF
TGTGCCAGCAGCTTGGGCAGGGGGGGCCCCCCCTACGAGCAGTACTTC